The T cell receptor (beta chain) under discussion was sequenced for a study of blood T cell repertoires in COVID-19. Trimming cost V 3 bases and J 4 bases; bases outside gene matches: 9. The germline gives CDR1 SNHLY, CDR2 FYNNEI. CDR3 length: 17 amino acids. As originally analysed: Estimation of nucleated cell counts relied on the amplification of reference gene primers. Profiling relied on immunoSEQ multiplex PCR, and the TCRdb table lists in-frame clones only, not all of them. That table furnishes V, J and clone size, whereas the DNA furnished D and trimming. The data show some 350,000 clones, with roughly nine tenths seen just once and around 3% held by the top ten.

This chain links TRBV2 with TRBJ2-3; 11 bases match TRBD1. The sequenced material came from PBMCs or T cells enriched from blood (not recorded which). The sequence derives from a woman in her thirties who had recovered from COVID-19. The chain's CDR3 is CASSDNPGQGDADTQYF. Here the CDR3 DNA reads TGTGCCAGCAGTGACAACCCGGGACAGGGGGACGCAGATACGCAGTATTTT.